This T cell receptor beta chain originates from a study of blood T cell repertoires in COVID-19. V was clipped by 0 bases and J by 4 bases, with 15 bases between them. The CDR3 totals 16 residues. Germline CDR1 is MNHEY and CDR2 is SVGAGI. This clone was detected once. Enrollees, about 18 to 89 years old, lived in 24 US areas. Donors were grouped by their self-reported clinical history. Original data processing: For nucleated cells, counts were estimated from reference gene primer amplification. TCRdb's copy holds only in-frame clones and misses some; the assay was immunoSEQ multiplex PCR. That table furnishes V, J and clone size, whereas the DNA furnished D and trimming. The sample yields 200,000 to 250,000 clones, around 85% seen once.

The TCR originated in a woman between 45 and 65 years old in a cohort exposed to, infected with or recovered from COVID-19 (not recorded which). This sequence joins TRBV6-5 and TRBJ1-1; possible D gene TRBD1, 5 bases. The material sequenced was PBMCs or T cells enriched from blood (not recorded which). The CDR3 DNA follows: TGTGCCAGCAGTTACTCGACTTTACGACAGACCACTGAAGCTTTCTTT. This translates into CASSYSTLRQTTEAFF.